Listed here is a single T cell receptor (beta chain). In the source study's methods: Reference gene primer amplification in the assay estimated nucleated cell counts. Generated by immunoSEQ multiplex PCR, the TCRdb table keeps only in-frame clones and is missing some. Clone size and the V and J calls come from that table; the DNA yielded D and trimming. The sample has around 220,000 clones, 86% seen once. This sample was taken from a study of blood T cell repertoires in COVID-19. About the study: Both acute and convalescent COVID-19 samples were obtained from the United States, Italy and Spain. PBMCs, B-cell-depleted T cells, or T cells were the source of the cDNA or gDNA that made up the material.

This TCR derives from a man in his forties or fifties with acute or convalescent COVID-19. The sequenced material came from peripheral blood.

CDR3 bases: TGTGCCAGCTCTGAGGCCAGCACAGATACGCAGTATTTT. Translating it yields CASSEASTDTQYF. The chain employs TRBV18 and TRBJ2-3; D is undetermined. The germline V and J ends were trimmed by 6 bases and 0 bases, with 7 bases remaining between them. The CDR3 has 13 amino acids. CDR1 is KGHSH and CDR2 is LQKENI in the germline V gene.